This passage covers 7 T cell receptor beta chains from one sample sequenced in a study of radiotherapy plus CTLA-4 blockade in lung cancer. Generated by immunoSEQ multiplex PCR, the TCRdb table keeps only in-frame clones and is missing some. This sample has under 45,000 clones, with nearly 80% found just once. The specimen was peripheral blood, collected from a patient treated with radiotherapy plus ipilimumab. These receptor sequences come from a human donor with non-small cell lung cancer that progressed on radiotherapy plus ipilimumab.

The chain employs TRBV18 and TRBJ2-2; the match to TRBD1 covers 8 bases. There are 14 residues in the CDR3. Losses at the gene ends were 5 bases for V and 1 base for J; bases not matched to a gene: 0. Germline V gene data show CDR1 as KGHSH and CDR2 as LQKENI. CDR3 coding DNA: TGTGCCAGCTCAGGACAGGGGAACACCGGGGAGCTGTTTTTT. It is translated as CASSGQGNTGELFF.

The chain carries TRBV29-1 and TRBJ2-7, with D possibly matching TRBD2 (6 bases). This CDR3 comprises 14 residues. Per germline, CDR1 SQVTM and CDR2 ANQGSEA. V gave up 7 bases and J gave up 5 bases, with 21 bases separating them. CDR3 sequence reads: CSARLEGMRDEQYF. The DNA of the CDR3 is TGCAGCGCACGGTTGGAGGGGATGAGAGACGAGCAGTACTTC.

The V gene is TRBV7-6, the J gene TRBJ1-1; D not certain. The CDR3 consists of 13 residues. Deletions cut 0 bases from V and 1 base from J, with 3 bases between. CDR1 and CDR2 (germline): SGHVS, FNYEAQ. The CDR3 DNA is TGTGCCAGCAGCTTAGCCAAGAACACTGAAGCTTTCTTT. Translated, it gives CASSLAKNTEAFF.

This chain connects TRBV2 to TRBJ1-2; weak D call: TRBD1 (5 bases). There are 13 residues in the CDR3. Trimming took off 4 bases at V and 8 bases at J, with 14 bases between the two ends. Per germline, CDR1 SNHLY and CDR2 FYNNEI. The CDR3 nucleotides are TGTGCCAGCAGTGGCCAGGGCCCCCGGGGCTACACCTTC. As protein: CASSGQGPRGYTF.

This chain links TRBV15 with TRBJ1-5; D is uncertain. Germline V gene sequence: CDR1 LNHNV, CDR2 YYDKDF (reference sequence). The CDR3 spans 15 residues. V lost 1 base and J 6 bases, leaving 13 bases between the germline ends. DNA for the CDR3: TGTGCCACCAGCAGAGTGGAGGGAGCGGTTCAGCCCCAGCATTTT. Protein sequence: CATSRVEGAVQPQHF. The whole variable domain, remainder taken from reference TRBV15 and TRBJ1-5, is DAMVIQNPRYQVTQFGKPVTLSCSQTLNHNVMYWYQQKSSQAPKLLFHYYDKDFNNEADTPDNFQSRRPNTSFCFLDIRSPGLGDTAMYLCATSRVEGAVQPQHFGDGTRLSIL.

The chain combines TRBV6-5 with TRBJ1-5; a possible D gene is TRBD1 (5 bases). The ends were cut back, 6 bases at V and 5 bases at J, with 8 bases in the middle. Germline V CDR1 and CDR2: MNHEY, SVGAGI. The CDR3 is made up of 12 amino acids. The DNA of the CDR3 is TGTGCCAGCAGAGGAGGGGATCAGCCCCAGCATTTT. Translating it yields CASRGGDQPQHF.

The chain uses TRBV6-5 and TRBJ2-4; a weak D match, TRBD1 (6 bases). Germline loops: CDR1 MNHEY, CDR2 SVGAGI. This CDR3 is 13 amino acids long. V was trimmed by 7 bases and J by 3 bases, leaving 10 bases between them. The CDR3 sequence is CASINRDKNIQYF. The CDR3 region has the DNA TGTGCCAGCATCAACAGGGACAAAAACATTCAGTACTTC.